This T cell receptor beta chain is drawn from a study of blood T cell repertoires in COVID-19. Study information: COVID-19 samples, acute and convalescent, were from the United States, Italy and Spain. PBMCs, B-cell-depleted T cells, or T cells provided the cDNA or gDNA that made up the material.

This clone came up a few times. In the source study's methods: Estimates of nucleated cell counts were drawn from the amplification of reference gene primers. Clones were sequenced by immunoSEQ multiplex PCR, and TCRdb holds only the in-frame ones, with some missing. V and J calls and clone size are copied from that table; D and trimming were computed from the DNA. The sample lists some 170,000 clones; 60% to 80% were seen once. Per germline, CDR1 LNHDA and CDR2 SQIVND (reference sequence). V was clipped by 2 bases and J by 3 bases, with 7 bases between them. The CDR3 is 13 residues long. The clonotype originates from a woman in her 70s with acute or convalescent COVID-19. The sample consisted of peripheral blood. The chain recombines TRBV19 with TRBJ1-2, with D possibly matching TRBD1 (6 bases). CDR3 coding DNA: TGTGCCAGTAGTATAAACAGGGACTATGGCTACACCTTC. As protein: CASSINRDYGYTF. Using reference TRBV19 and TRBJ1-2 for the parts outside the CDR3, the full variable domain is DGGITQSPKYLFRKEGQNVTLSCEQNLNHDAMYWYRQDPGQGLRLIYYSQIVNDFQKGDIAEGYSVSREKKESFPLTVTSAQKNPTAFYLCASSINRDYGYTFGSGTRLTVV.